The 18 T cell receptor beta chains reported below all come from one sample, sequenced in a study of T-cell reconstitution after alpha-beta-depleted transplantation in children. Researchers prepared the TCRbeta library using unique molecular identifiers, the study reports. Using its own MiXCR run on the PCR reads, TCRdb lists one record per CDR3 protein. In the table there are about 240,000 distinct CDR3 sequences, roughly 23% of which are singletons. This material consisted of PBMCs, taken before TCRalphabeta/CD19-depleted stem cell transplant. Receptors originate from a girl aged 2-10 years with Fanconi anemia, due to receive a stem cell transplant.

The chain links TRBV12-3 or TRBV12-4 to TRBJ2-7; 11 bases map to TRBD1. The junction had 7 bases not matched to a gene; V was cut back by 5 bases and J by 4 bases. CDR3 size: 15 residues. The CDR3 loop reads CASSPTGQGAYEQYF. The CDR3 nucleotides read TGTGCCAGCAGTCCTACAGGACAGGGGGCTTACGAGCAGTACTTC.

This chain links TRBV29-1 with TRBJ2-6; D may correspond to TRBD1 or TRBD2 (7 bases each). The V gene lost 3 bases and the J gene lost 1 base, with 13 bases spanning the gap. The CDR3 is 16 amino acids. Germline values: CDR1 SQVTM, CDR2 ANQGSEA. In nucleotides, the CDR3 is TGCAGCGTTGATGACAGGGAGGGGTCTGGGGCCAACGTCCTGACTTTC. Its protein is CSVDDREGSGANVLTF.

This clonotype was found a few times. V usage is TRBV5-1 and J usage is TRBJ2-7; D uncertain. CDR1 is SGHRS and CDR2 is YFSETQ in the germline V gene. CDR3 length: 14 residues. Trimming left V 1 base short and J 2 bases short, with 10 bases between. The CDR3 loop reads CASSLQVATYEQYF. Here the CDR3 DNA reads TGCGCCAGCAGCTTGCAGGTAGCCACCTACGAGCAGTACTTC.

This clonotype was seen at least ten times. The genes are TRBV5-5 and TRBJ2-5; the D is unclear. The CDR3 covers 13 residues. Deletions cut 2 bases from V and 1 base from J, with 6 bases between. The V gene's germline CDR1 is SGHKS and CDR2 YYEKEE (reference sequence). The CDR3 sequence is CASSFRSQETQYF. The CDR3 nucleotides are TGTGCCAGCAGCTTCCGGAGCCAAGAGACCCAGTACTTC.

Note on this clonotype: The junction does not match germline at one end; this may be a read error. This chain joins TRBV4-2 and TRBJ2-7; D not certain. The germline gives CDR1 LGHNA, CDR2 YNFKEQ. CDR3 size: 14 residues. The CDR3 protein is CAISPRLLSYEQYF. For the CDR3, the DNA is TGTGCCATCAGCCCCCGGCTCCTTTCCTACGAGCAGTACTTC.

This clonotype was counted only a few times. The chain is built from TRBV4-1 and TRBJ2-1; D unresolved. V lost 3 bases to trimming and J lost 4 bases, with 4 bases between them. The CDR3 loop spans 12 amino acids. The V gene's germline CDR1 is MGHRA and CDR2 YSYEKL. The CDR3 DNA is TGCGCCAGCAGCCAGATATACAATGAGCAGTTCTTC. Translating gives CASSQIYNEQFF.

V gene TRBV5-4 combines with J gene TRBJ2-5; 10 bases are shared with TRBD2. The CDR3 covers 16 residues. The V gene's germline CDR1 is SGHNT and CDR2 YYREEE (reference sequence). The V segment lost 0 bases and the J segment 0 bases; nucleotides outside the gene matches: 2. The CDR3 region is CASSLGLAGYQETQYF. CDR3 coding DNA: TGTGCCAGCAGCTTGGGACTAGCGGGTTACCAAGAGACCCAGTACTTC.

The chain recombines TRBV20-1 with TRBJ2-5, with TRBD2 matching over 7 bases. The CDR3 spans 14 residues. From germline, CDR1 is DFQATT and CDR2 SNEGSKA (reference sequence). Trimming took 6 bases from V and 4 from J; bases not matched to a gene: 11. The CDR3, as DNA: TGCAGTGCCCCGGGCGGGAGTCGCAGAGAGACCCAGTACTTC. Translation gives CSAPGGSRRETQYF.

The rearrangement joins TRBV28 to TRBJ1-1; D is possibly TRBD1 (5 bases). Germline V gives CDR1 MDHEN, CDR2 SYDVKM. This CDR3 spans 13 amino acids. Trimming left V 7 bases short and J 1 base short, with 10 bases between. The CDR3 nucleotides are TGTGCCAGCATAGGGGCCTCGAACACTGAAGCTTTCTTT. Amino acid sequence: CASIGASNTEAFF.

This clonotype was recorded once. A much larger clone lies a single base off, so this may be a read error. V usage is TRBV18 and J usage is TRBJ2-3; D remains ambiguous. Per germline, CDR1 KGHSH and CDR2 LQKENI. This CDR3 contains 15 residues. CDR3: CASLPFASRLDTQYF. In DNA, the CDR3 is TGTGCCAGCTTACCATTTGCGTCCCGGCTTGATACGCAGTATTTT.

This clonotype has only a few counts. The chain carries TRBV29-1 and TRBJ2-7; TRBD1 matches 9 bases. The CDR3 loop spans 14 amino acids. Trimming at V came to 4 bases and at J to 6 bases, leaving 10 bases not matched to a gene. Germline lookup yields CDR1 SQVTM and CDR2 ANQGSEA. CDR3 nucleotide sequence: TGCAGCGTTGGGGGGGACAGGGCAGCATCCGAGCAGTACTTC. Translation gives CSVGGDRAASEQYF.

This clonotype was observed many times. The V and J genes are TRBV12-3 or TRBV12-4 and TRBJ1-5; TRBD1 aligns across 8 bases. The CDR3 contains 16 residues. Losses at the gene ends were 4 bases for V and 5 bases for J; bases not matched to a gene: 10. The CDR3 DNA sequence: TGTGCCAGCAGTTACGCCTCGGGGACAGGTTATCAGCCCCAGCATTTT. Its translation is CASSYASGTGYQPQHF.

This clonotype was detected a few times. V gene TRBV18 combines with J gene TRBJ2-7; possibly TRBD2 for D (5 bases). Per the germline V gene, CDR1 is KGHSH and CDR2 is LQKENI. V lost 3 bases and J lost 2, with 11 bases in between. This CDR3 spans 14 amino acids. This CDR3 is CASSPLARTYEQYF. The CDR3 DNA reads as TGTGCCAGCTCACCTCTAGCAAGAACCTACGAGCAGTACTTC.

The CDR3 loop is CSARAGLAGDNEQFF. The CDR3 DNA reads TGCAGTGCTAGAGCCGGACTAGCGGGAGACAATGAGCAGTTCTTC. This sequence joins TRBV20-1 and TRBJ2-1; TRBD2 aligns across 13 bases. Looked up from germline, CDR1 is DFQATT and CDR2 is SNEGSKA (reference sequence). The CDR3 totals 15 residues. V dropped 1 base and J dropped 5; count of bases not matched to a gene: 2.

This clonotype has just a few counts. The rearrangement uses TRBV29-1 and TRBJ2-5; possible D gene TRBD1, 5 bases. Looked up from germline, CDR1 is SQVTM and CDR2 is ANQGSEA. V was trimmed by 1 base and J by 5 bases, leaving 11 bases between them. The CDR3 length is 13 residues. CDR3 amino acids: CSVEVAGWETQYF. DNA for the CDR3: TGCAGCGTTGAAGTCGCAGGGTGGGAGACCCAGTACTTC.

V usage is TRBV7-3 and J usage is TRBJ2-1; D perhaps matches TRBD2 (5 bases). The V gene lost 5 bases and the J gene lost 2 bases, with 10 bases spanning the gap. Germline V gene data show CDR1 as SGHTA and CDR2 as FQGTGA. The CDR3 runs to 14 residues. The CDR3 sequence: CASSPSRAYNEQFF. In DNA form, the CDR3 reads TGTGCCAGCAGCCCATCGAGGGCCTACAATGAGCAGTTCTTC.

The sample holds many counts of this clonotype. The V call is TRBV6-5, the J call TRBJ2-7; 10 bases align to TRBD2. J lost 3 bases, V lost 6 bases, and 8 bases had no gene match. The CDR3 length is 15 residues. Looked up from germline, CDR1 is MNHEY and CDR2 is SVGAGI. In DNA form, the CDR3 reads TGTGCCAGCAGCTACGGACTAGCGGCCAACTACGAGCAGTACTTC. Its protein product is CASSYGLAANYEQYF.

This clonotype was observed a handful of times. V gene TRBV24-1 combines with J gene TRBJ2-5; TRBD1 aligns across 8 bases. Germline V CDR1 and CDR2: KGHDR, SFDVKD. This CDR3 spans 18 amino acids. The trim removed 4 bases at V and 4 bases at J, leaving 16 bases unmatched. CDR3 coding DNA: TGTGCCACCAGTGACCCGACCCATCGAACAGGGGGGAGAGAGACCCAGTACTTC. Its translation: CATSDPTHRTGGRETQYF.